Listed here are 27 T cell receptor beta chains from one sample, sequenced in a study of T cells in Graves' hyperthyroidism and ophthalmopathy. RNA transcripts yielded amplified TCR beta CDR3 regions. HTBI primers were the set used in a first-round RT-PCR of the TCR CDR3. TCRdb called the multiplex PCR reads again in MiXCR, with one record for every CDR3 protein. The table shows under 350,000 distinct CDR3 sequences, with 18% occurring only once. Sequencing was performed on blood. The receptors come from a woman between 45 and 65 years old with Graves' hyperthyroidism.

This clonotype was observed a few times. This sequence joins TRBV5-1 and TRBJ2-3; D is undetermined. The germline V gene has CDR1 SGHRS and CDR2 YFSETQ. V was clipped by 3 bases and J by 0 bases, with 11 bases between them. The CDR3 consists of 15 residues. CDR3 in amino acids: CASSSDNPSTDTQYF. Here the CDR3 DNA reads TGCGCCAGCAGCTCTGACAATCCTAGCACAGATACGCAGTATTTT.

A few counts support this clonotype. The genes are TRBV30 and TRBJ1-1; D gene unclear. The CDR3 contains 13 residues. CDR1 is GTSNPN and CDR2 is SVGIG in the germline V gene (reference sequence). Trimming cost V 4 bases and J 0 bases, with 9 bases left between them. The CDR3, as DNA: TGTGCCTGGATTGCGCAGTTGAACACTGAAGCTTTCTTT. Its protein is CAWIAQLNTEAFF.

V is TRBV20-1 and J is TRBJ1-1; 11 nucleotides agree with TRBD1. With 2 bases clipped from V and 8 bases from J, the junction kept 4 bases outside the gene matches. This CDR3 has 13 amino acids. CDR1 is DFQATT and CDR2 is SNEGSKA in the germline V gene (reference sequence). The CDR3 is CSARPGQGGEAFF. CDR3 coding DNA: TGCAGTGCTAGACCGGGACAGGGGGGAGAAGCTTTCTTT.

This clonotype was seen ten or more times. This chain joins TRBV20-1 and TRBJ1-2; D gene uncertain. CDR1 is DFQATT and CDR2 is SNEGSKA in the germline V gene (reference sequence). This CDR3 is 14 amino acids long. Between the trimmed V and J ends, which lost 1 base and 0 bases, there was a span of 9 bases. The CDR3 sequence: CSARVAQSNYGYTF. The DNA for the CDR3 is TGCAGTGCTAGAGTGGCCCAGTCTAACTATGGCTACACCTTC.

The chain has TRBV7-2 and TRBJ2-7, with a tentative D call TRBD1 (6 bases). The germline V and J ends were trimmed by 1 base and 3 bases, with 10 bases remaining between them. The CDR3 is 14 amino acids. Germline V gives CDR1 SGHTA, CDR2 FQGNSA. CDR3 amino acids: CASSLGGQSYEQYV. The CDR3 coding sequence is TGTGCCAGCAGCTTAGGAGGACAGAGCTACGAGCAGTACGTC.

This chain links TRBV10-3 with TRBJ1-6; D call uncertain. The CDR3 covers 14 residues. The V end was cut by 4 bases, the J end by 7 bases, with 11 bases between. Germline CDR1 and CDR2: ENHRY and SYGVKD. CDR3 in DNA: TGTGCCATCAGTGGCCTGGGCGGGAATTCACCCCTCCACTTT. Protein: CAISGLGGNSPLHF.

The table lists this clonotype with a few counts. The V call is TRBV6-1, the J call TRBJ2-5; D possibly uses TRBD1 or TRBD2 (5 bases each). This CDR3 has 15 residues. The germline gives CDR1 MNHNS, CDR2 SASEGT. V lost 4 bases, J lost 2 bases, and 14 bases lay in between. The CDR3 here is CASSAGTPTQETQYF. CDR3 bases: TGTGCCAGCAGTGCCGGGACCCCCACACAAGAGACCCAGTACTTC.

The sample holds one count of this clonotype. The chain links TRBV29-1 to TRBJ2-1, with 7 positions matching TRBD2. The CDR3 sequence is 15 residues long. V shed 6 bases, J shed 1 base, and the junction held 9 bases outside the gene matches. Germline CDR1 reads SQVTM; CDR2 reads ANQGSEA. CDR3 coding DNA: TGCAGCGTCGCGCAGGGTAGCGGGTCCTACAATGAGCAGTTCTTC. Its translation is CSVAQGSGSYNEQFF.

This clonotype was counted only a few times. The J gene is TRBJ2-3, the V gene TRBV5-1; D might be TRBD2 (5 bases). Looked up from germline, CDR1 is SGHRS and CDR2 is YFSETQ. The CDR3 has 15 residues. Trimming took 4 bases from V and 3 from J, leaving 15 bases between them. CDR3 loop: CASSLGRPGTDTQYF. The CDR3, as DNA: TGCGCCAGCAGCCTGGGCCGCCCGGGGACAGATACGCAGTATTTT.

This clonotype has ten or more counts. The chain employs TRBV24-1 and TRBJ2-7; D not resolved. The CDR3 contains 12 residues. Germline V gives CDR1 KGHDR, CDR2 SFDVKD. With 1 base removed from V and 6 bases from J, the gap between germline ends came to 6 bases. CDR3 DNA sequence: TGTGCCACCAGTGATTTCACGGGCGAGCAGTACTTC. Protein: CATSDFTGEQYF.

This clonotype was seen once. The chain is built from TRBV27 and TRBJ1-5; perhaps TRBD1 as D (6 bases). Germline V gene sequence: CDR1 MNHEY, CDR2 SMNVEV (reference sequence). Deletions cut 5 bases from V and 1 base from J, with 18 bases between. The CDR3 extends over 17 amino acids. DNA for the CDR3: TGTGCCAGCAGTCCAAGTTTCGGGACATCGAGCAATCAGCCCCAGCATTTT. It encodes CASSPSFGTSSNQPQHF.

This clonotype was counted ten times or more. The chain uses TRBV28 and TRBJ1-5, with a weak D call TRBD1 (5 bases). In germline, CDR1 is MDHEN, CDR2 SYDVKM. Deletions cut 6 bases from V and 3 bases from J, with 15 bases between. The CDR3 is made up of 15 amino acids. CDR3: CASRLGAAHNQPQHF. In nucleotides, the CDR3 is TGTGCCAGCAGGCTAGGGGCAGCACACAATCAGCCCCAGCATTTT.

This chain uses TRBV6-5 with TRBJ2-5; D is ambiguous. The CDR3 covers 13 residues. V lost 0 bases, J lost 3 bases, and 5 bases lay in between. Per the germline V gene, CDR1 is MNHEY and CDR2 is SVGAGI. The CDR3 region is CASSYSQKETQYF. The CDR3 nucleotides read TGTGCCAGCAGTTACTCACAGAAAGAGACCCAGTACTTC.

This clonotype was picked up many times. V gene TRBV28 combines with J gene TRBJ2-7; possible D gene TRBD1, 7 bases. The germline CDR1 and CDR2 sequences are MDHEN and SYDVKM. This CDR3 region has 15 residues. V was cut by 3 bases and J by 6 bases, with 18 bases left in between. CDR3: CASSFRGKGAGEQYF. The CDR3 DNA sequence: TGTGCCAGCAGTTTTCGGGGGAAGGGGGCAGGCGAGCAGTACTTC.

This clonotype was detected only a few times. J is TRBJ2-1 and V is TRBV7-9; possibly TRBD2 for D (5 bases). The CDR3 spans 14 residues. The germline gives CDR1 SEHNR, CDR2 FQNEAQ (reference sequence). Trimming shortened V by 1 base and J by 7 bases, and 11 bases separated the two germline ends. The CDR3 spells CASSLEARRNEQFF. The DNA for the CDR3 is TGTGCCAGCAGCTTAGAGGCTCGGAGGAATGAGCAGTTCTTC.

This clonotype turned up a few times. V and J are TRBV19 and TRBJ2-1; D possibly matches TRBD1 or TRBD2 (7 bases each). Trimming removed 5 bases from V and 4 bases from J, with 18 bases in between. Germline values: CDR1 LNHDA, CDR2 SQIVND (reference sequence). The CDR3 is 16 residues long. CDR3 DNA: TGTGCCAGTAGTCCCCGGGGGAGGGGGCCTTACAATGAGCAGTTCTTC. This encodes CASSPRGRGPYNEQFF.

This clonotype has more than one count but fewer than ten. This chain's CDR3 is CSARGLGTSGRYEQYV. The CDR3 region has the DNA TGCAGTGCTCGGGGGCTCGGGACTAGCGGGCGGTACGAGCAGTACGTC. V and J are TRBV20-1 and TRBJ2-7; 12 bases are a match to TRBD2. J was trimmed by 4 bases and V by 5 bases; bases with no gene match: 12. This CDR3 spans 16 amino acids. CDR1 DFQATT and CDR2 SNEGSKA come from the germline V gene (reference sequence).

This clonotype was seen repeatedly, ten times or more. This sequence joins TRBV7-9 and TRBJ1-1; the D is unclear. Trimming took 1 base from V and 3 from J, leaving 6 bases between them. Germline CDR1 SEHNR, CDR2 FQNEAQ (reference sequence). This CDR3 has 13 amino acids. CDR3 sequence: CASSLGWDTEAFF. The CDR3 region has the DNA TGTGCCAGCAGCTTAGGATGGGACACTGAAGCTTTCTTT. The full variable domain, with the rest looked up from reference TRBV7-9 and TRBJ1-1, is DTGVSQNPRHKITKRGQNVTFRCDPISEHNRLYWYRQTLGQGPEFLTYFQNEAQLEKSRLLSDRFSAERPKGSFSTLEIQRTEQGDSAMYLCASSLGWDTEAFFGQGTRLTVV.

The chain joins TRBV5-6 to TRBJ2-3; D possibly corresponds to TRBD2 (5 bases). The CDR3 runs to 14 residues. Germline V gene sequence: CDR1 SGHDT, CDR2 YYEEEE. V was shortened by 1 base and J by 4 bases, with 10 bases between the two germline ends. DNA of the CDR3: TGTGCCAGCAGCTTGAGGGAGTGGGCAGATACGCAGTATTTT. It is translated as CASSLREWADTQYF.

This clonotype was observed at least ten times. The genes are TRBV11-3 and TRBJ2-1, with a weak D call TRBD1 (7 bases). The CDR3 consists of 16 residues. Trimming took off 1 base at V and 4 bases at J, with 14 bases between the two ends. The V gene's germline CDR1 is SGHNT and CDR2 YENEEA. DNA of the CDR3: TGTGCCAGCAGCTTAGCTGGGGGGACAGCGTACAATGAGCAGTTCTTC. Translating it yields CASSLAGGTAYNEQFF.

CDR3 sequence reads: CASSDRPQGAGGSYEQYV. The CDR3, as DNA: TGTGCCAGCAGTGACCGTCCGCAGGGGGCAGGGGGTTCCTACGAGCAGTACGTC. V is TRBV6-2 or TRBV6-3 and J is TRBJ2-7, with TRBD1 identical over 8 bases. The CDR3 sequence is 18 residues long. Trimming cost V 5 bases and J 1 base; bases outside gene matches: 16. The germline V gene encodes CDR1 MNHEY and CDR2 SVGEGT.

The rearrangement links TRBV7-8 to TRBJ2-1, with D hard to call. Per germline, CDR1 SGHVS and CDR2 FQNEAQ. V was clipped by 2 bases and J by 7 bases, with 21 bases between them. This CDR3 is built from 17 residues. DNA of the CDR3: TGTGCCAGCAGCTTACCCACTTTCGGTGGGCCCGGAAATGAGCAGTTCTTC. Translating gives CASSLPTFGGPGNEQFF.

The chain carries TRBV3-1 and TRBJ1-3; D is undetermined. CDR1 is LGHDT and CDR2 is YNNKEL in the germline V gene (reference sequence). CDR3 size: 13 residues. Trimming removed 0 bases from V and 4 bases from J, with 4 bases in between. In nucleotides, the CDR3 is TGTGCCAGCAGCCAAGAGACAGGAAACACCATATATTTT. It encodes CASSQETGNTIYF.

This clonotype was counted a few times. The chain combines TRBV5-8 with TRBJ1-2; D gene uncertain. The ends were cut back, 1 base at V and 1 base at J, with 8 bases in the middle. The CDR3 totals 14 residues. The V gene's germline CDR1 is SGHTS and CDR2 YDEGEE. CDR3 loop: CASSLTAGNYGYTF. As DNA, the CDR3 is TGTGCCAGCAGCTTGACAGCCGGTAACTATGGCTACACCTTC.

This clonotype has ten or more counts. The CDR3 DNA sequence: TGTGCCAGCAGGGGACAGGGAGGAGATCTGAGAGAGACCCAGTACTTC. Amino acid sequence: CASRGQGGDLRETQYF. V and J are TRBV6-2 or TRBV6-3 and TRBJ2-5, with 9 bases identical to TRBD1. Trimming took 6 bases from V and 4 from J; bases not matched to a gene: 12. Germline assignment: CDR1 MNHEY and CDR2 SVGEGT. There are 16 residues in the CDR3.

The chain is built from TRBV7-2 and TRBJ1-1; 8 bases line up with TRBD1. Germline assignment: CDR1 SGHTA and CDR2 FQGNSA. The CDR3 contains 16 residues. The V segment lost 4 bases and the J segment 4 bases; nucleotides outside the gene matches: 11. The CDR3 region is CASSSRMTGEGTEAFF. For the CDR3, the DNA is TGTGCCAGCAGCTCACGAATGACAGGGGAAGGCACTGAAGCTTTCTTT.

At least ten counts were recorded for this clonotype. The chain joins TRBV28 to TRBJ2-7; 7 bases are shared with TRBD2. The CDR3 covers 15 residues. Per germline, CDR1 MDHEN and CDR2 SYDVKM. V shed 6 bases and J 1 base; nucleotides not matched to a gene: 9. CDR3 DNA: TGTGCCAGCAGATATAGCGGGTTGGATTCCTACGAGCAGTACTTC. It specifies CASRYSGLDSYEQYF. The variable domain in full, with the rest retrieved from reference TRBV28 and TRBJ2-7, is DVKVTQSSRYLVKRTGEKVFLECVQDMDHENMFWYRQDPGLGLRLIYFSYDVKMKEKGDIPEGYSVSREKKERFSLILESASTNQTSMYLCASRYSGLDSYEQYFGPGTRLTVT.